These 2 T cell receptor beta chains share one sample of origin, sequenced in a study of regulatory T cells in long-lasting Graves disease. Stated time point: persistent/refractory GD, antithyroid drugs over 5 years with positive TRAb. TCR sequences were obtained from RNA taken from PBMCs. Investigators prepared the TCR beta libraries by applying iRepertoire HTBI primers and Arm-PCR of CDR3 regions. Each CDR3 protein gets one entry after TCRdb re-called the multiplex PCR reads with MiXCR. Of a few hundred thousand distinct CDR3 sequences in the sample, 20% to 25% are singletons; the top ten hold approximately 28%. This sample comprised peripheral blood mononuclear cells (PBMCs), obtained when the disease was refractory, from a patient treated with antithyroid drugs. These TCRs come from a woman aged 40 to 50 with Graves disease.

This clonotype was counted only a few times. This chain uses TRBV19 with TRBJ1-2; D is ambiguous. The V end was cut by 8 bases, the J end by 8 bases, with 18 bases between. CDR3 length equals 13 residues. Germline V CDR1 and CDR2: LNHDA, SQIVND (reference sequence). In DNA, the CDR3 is TGTGCCAGTTACAAAAAGGAGGGAAGCGGCTACACCTTC. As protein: CASYKKEGSGYTF.

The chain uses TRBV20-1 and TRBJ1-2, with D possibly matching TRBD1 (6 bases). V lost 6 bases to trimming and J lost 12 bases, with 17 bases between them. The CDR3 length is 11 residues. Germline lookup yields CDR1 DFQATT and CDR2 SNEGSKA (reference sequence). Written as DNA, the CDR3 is TGCAGTGCCCCGTGGGGGGCCTCGGACACCTTC. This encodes CSAPWGASDTF.